This TCR beta chain was recovered during a study of blood T cell repertoires in COVID-19. At the level of the study: Researchers got acute and convalescent COVID-19 samples from the United States, Italy and Spain. T cells, B-cell-depleted T cells, or PBMCs supplied cDNA or gDNA.

Per the germline V gene, CDR1 is MGHDK and CDR2 is SYGVNS. CDR3 length: 18 residues. J lost 1 base, V lost 4 bases, and 6 bases had no gene match. In the original workflow: Scientists estimated how many nucleated cells there were by amplifying reference gene primers. Assay used: immunoSEQ multiplex PCR; TCRdb lists only in-frame clones, some missing. The V and J calls and clone size were taken over from that table, and D and trimming were inferred from the DNA. The table shows around 200,000 clones, with 80% to 90% occurring only once. Sequencing used peripheral blood. The receptor comes from a middle-aged man with active or convalescent COVID-19. The J gene is TRBJ2-1, the V gene TRBV25-1; 14 bases line up with TRBD2. CDR3 nucleotide sequence: TGTGCCAGCAGTGCGACTAGCGGGAGGGCAAGGTCCTACAATGAGCAGTTCTTC. Its protein product is CASSATSGRARSYNEQFF. Combining the CDR3 with reference TRBV25-1 and TRBJ2-1 gives the whole variable domain EADIYQTPRYLVIGTGKKITLECSQTMGHDKMYWYQQDPGMELHLIHYSYGVNSTEKGDLSSESTVSRIRTEHFPLTLESARPSHTSQYLCASSATSGRARSYNEQFFGPGTRLTVL.